The TCR beta chain under discussion was sequenced for a study of cytomegalovirus exposure and HLA in healthy donors. Germline CDR1 and CDR2: SGHRS and YFSETQ. V lost 0 bases to trimming and J lost 0 bases, with 9 bases between them. The CDR3 is made up of 16 amino acids. Study conclusions and caveats: Whilst most TCR sequences proved rare, a subset of public TCRs occurred across many donors. It emerged from a later analysis that several of the most significant clusters appeared to be linked to common viral pathogens. Cytomegalovirus status was reportedly diagnosed by the classifier with high specificity and sensitivity.

A multiplex PCR was run with 60 Vbeta primers and 13 Jbeta primers. Data came from immunoSEQ multiplex PCR; TCRdb stores just in-frame clones and leaves some out. Of 100,000 or so clones in the sample, 70% to 85% were seen once. With respect to this clone: Its antigen remains unknown.

The sequence was collected from a woman between 40 and 50 years old in good health and CMV-seronegative. The specimen was PBMCs. The chain is built from TRBV5-1 and TRBJ1-4; possibly TRBD1 for D (6 bases). CDR3 sequence: CASSLDRAATNEKLFF. CDR3 DNA: TGCGCCAGCAGCTTGGACAGGGCAGCAACTAATGAAAAACTGTTTTTT.